The 27 T cell receptor beta chains below come from one sample, sequenced in a study of cytomegalovirus exposure and HLA in healthy donors. The primer mix had 60 Vbeta and 13 Jbeta primers. Assay used: immunoSEQ multiplex PCR; TCRdb lists only in-frame clones, some missing. The repertoire includes 120,000 to 150,000 clones, under 85% of them detected once, and around 1% sits in the top ten. Sequencing was carried out using PBMCs. The receptors here all came from a man younger than 35 in good health and CMV-seronegative.

This chain links TRBV4-3 with TRBJ1-2; D ambiguous. The CDR3 has 14 residues. CDR1 is LGHNA, CDR2 YSLEER, per germline. V was cut by 4 bases and J by 4 bases, with 13 bases left in between. In nucleotides, the CDR3 is TGCGCCAGCAGCCCAGGCGCAGCCGGCTATGGCTACACCTTC. Translated, it gives CASSPGAAGYGYTF.

This clone was recorded a few times. This chain connects TRBV5-1 to TRBJ1-4, with 9 bases matching TRBD1. Germline V gene sequence: CDR1 SGHRS, CDR2 YFSETQ. This CDR3 has 14 amino acids. J was trimmed by 7 bases and V by 4 bases; bases with no gene match: 5. This chain's CDR3 is CASSVQGAREKLFF. CDR3 DNA sequence: TGCGCCAGCAGCGTACAGGGGGCTCGTGAAAAACTGTTTTTT.

The chain has TRBV2 and TRBJ1-2; unclear D gene. Germline V gives CDR1 SNHLY, CDR2 FYNNEI. V was pared by 6 bases and J by 8 bases, with 10 bases between. The CDR3 extends over 11 amino acids. The CDR3 region is CASRREVGYTF. The CDR3 DNA is TGTGCCAGCAGGCGGGAGGTCGGCTACACCTTC. Supplemented by reference TRBV2 and TRBJ1-2, the full variable domain reads EPEVTQTPSHQVTQMGQEVILRCVPISNHLYFYWYRQILGQKVEFLVSFYNNEISEKSEIFDDQFSVERPDGSNFTLKIRSTKLEDSAMYFCASRREVGYTFGSGTRLTVV.

This chain connects TRBV19 to TRBJ2-3; TRBD2 matches 8 bases. CDR3 size: 14 residues. Looked up from germline, CDR1 is LNHDA and CDR2 is SQIVND (reference sequence). V lost 7 bases, J lost 0 bases, and 3 bases stayed unmatched. In DNA, the CDR3 is TGTGCCAGTAAGCAGCGGGGGAGCACAGATACGCAGTATTTT. Translation: CASKQRGSTDTQYF.

The sample holds a few counts of this clone. This chain uses TRBV19 with TRBJ2-5, with 12 bases lining up with TRBD1. The CDR3 runs 14 residues. In germline, CDR1 is LNHDA, CDR2 SQIVND (reference sequence). The V and J ends lost 8 bases and 5 bases, in that order; junction bases with no gene match: 6. CDR3 in DNA: TGTGCCAGTCGGGACAGGGGGCGAGGGGAGACCCAGTACTTC. Translated: CASRDRGRGETQYF.

CDR3 sequence reads: CASSPPQQGMNYGYTF. CDR3 sequence (DNA): TGTGCCAGCAGCCCCCCCCAACAGGGTATGAACTATGGCTACACCTTC. The V gene is TRBV7-8, the J gene TRBJ1-2, with TRBD1 as a possible D gene (6 bases). Germline V gene lookup returns CDR1 SGHVS and CDR2 FQNEAQ. This CDR3 has 16 amino acids. Trimming cost V 5 bases and J 2 bases, with 18 bases left between them.

This chain connects TRBV7-8 to TRBJ2-2; D uncertain. Trimming left V 8 bases short and J 4 bases short, with 11 bases between. CDR3 length: 13 amino acids. Germline V gene data show CDR1 as SGHVS and CDR2 as FQNEAQ. The CDR3 DNA is TGTGCCAGCCGTTCGACATTCACCGGGGAGCTGTTTTTT. Translating it yields CASRSTFTGELFF.

The V call is TRBV7-9, the J call TRBJ2-5; a weak D match, TRBD2 (6 bases). Germline CDR1 and CDR2: SEHNR and FQNEAQ (reference sequence). Trimming stripped 0 bases from V and 11 bases from J, with 13 bases between. The CDR3 is 13 residues long. DNA of the CDR3: TGTGCCAGCAGCTTAGCGCCCCCGGGGGAGCAGTACTTC. The encoded protein is CASSLAPPGEQYF. Variable domain in full (rest from reference TRBV7-9 and TRBJ2-5): DTGVSQNPRHKITKRGQNVTFRCDPISEHNRLYWYRQTLGQGPEFLTYFQNEAQLEKSRLLSDRFSAERPKGSFSTLEIQRTEQGDSAMYLCASSLAPPGEQYFGPGTRLLVL.

V gene TRBV29-1 combines with J gene TRBJ2-7; 9 bases line up with TRBD1. Germline CDR1 is SQVTM and CDR2 is ANQGSEA. CDR3 size: 14 residues. The ends lost 5 bases at V and 4 bases at J; junction bases unmatched: 9. The CDR3 DNA reads TGCAGCGTTACCGGGACAGGGAAGTCATACGAGCAGTACTTC. Protein sequence: CSVTGTGKSYEQYF.

V usage is TRBV6-5 and J usage is TRBJ1-3, with D unresolved. V lost 8 bases and J lost 3, with 14 bases in between. This CDR3 is 14 amino acids long. Per the germline V gene, CDR1 is MNHEY and CDR2 is SVGAGI. The chain's CDR3 is CASAPGPRGNTIYF. CDR3 nucleotide sequence: TGTGCCAGCGCCCCGGGTCCCCGTGGAAACACCATATATTTT.

The chain combines TRBV28 with TRBJ2-5; D is unclear. Germline lookup yields CDR1 MDHEN and CDR2 SYDVKM. V lost 2 bases, J lost 1 base, and 11 bases lay in between. The CDR3 loop spans 15 amino acids. CDR3 nucleotides: TGTGCCAGCAGTTTACCCGCCGACACCCAAGAGACCCAGTACTTC. Encoded protein: CASSLPADTQETQYF.

J is TRBJ2-7 and V is TRBV27; TRBD1 matches 10 bases. The CDR3 is made up of 17 amino acids. V lost 4 bases to trimming and J lost 0 bases; unmatched junction nucleotides: 9. CDR1 and CDR2 from the germline V gene are MNHEY and SMNVEV (reference sequence). The CDR3 loop reads CASSSLRTGGSSYEQYF. CDR3 bases: TGTGCCAGCAGTTCCCTTCGGACAGGGGGAAGCTCCTACGAGCAGTACTTC.

The genes are TRBV18 and TRBJ2-7; perhaps TRBD1 as D (5 bases). V was shortened by 3 bases and J by 3 bases, with 15 bases between the two germline ends. The CDR3 runs 15 residues. The germline gives CDR1 KGHSH, CDR2 LQKENI. CDR3 nucleotide sequence: TGTGCCAGCTCACCTCATACAGGTTTTGACTACGAGCAGTACTTC. Translating it yields CASSPHTGFDYEQYF.

This clone was observed once. V is TRBV5-5 and J is TRBJ1-2, with 8 positions matching TRBD1. The trim removed 2 bases at V and 8 bases at J, leaving 8 bases unmatched. CDR3 size: 14 residues. CDR1 SGHKS and CDR2 YYEKEE come from the germline V gene (reference sequence). CDR3 sequence: CASSLRRDRKGYTF. Written as DNA, the CDR3 is TGTGCCAGCAGCTTACGACGGGACAGGAAAGGCTACACCTTC.

The J gene is TRBJ2-5, the V gene TRBV6-5; D is perhaps TRBD1 (6 bases). Near its end, the DNA agrees better with TRBJ2-7, so the J call may be wrong. There are 14 residues in the CDR3. Germline CDR1 is MNHEY and CDR2 is SVGAGI. This CDR3 is CASSYAAQGYEQYF. CDR3 in DNA: TGTGCCAGCAGTTACGCCGCACAGGGTTACGAGCAGTACTTC.

The chain recombines TRBV27 with TRBJ1-4; no clear D. CDR1 MNHEY and CDR2 SMNVEV come from the germline V gene (reference sequence). There are 15 residues in the CDR3. The germline V and J ends were trimmed by 2 bases and 7 bases, with 14 bases remaining between them. The CDR3 sequence is CASSLRQWEGEKLFF. For the CDR3, the DNA is TGTGCCAGCAGTTTACGTCAATGGGAGGGTGAAAAACTGTTTTTT.

This clone was observed a handful of times. CDR3 DNA: TGTGCCAGCAGTGATCGGGGGGGGGAAAACATTCAGTACTTC. This translates into CASSDRGGENIQYF. The V call is TRBV2, the J call TRBJ2-4; TRBD2 aligns across 8 bases. This CDR3 has 14 residues. The germline V gene has CDR1 SNHLY and CDR2 FYNNEI. J gave up 5 bases and V 3 bases, and 3 bases lay outside the gene matches. The full variable domain, in which reference TRBV2 and TRBJ2-4 provide the parts outside the CDR3, is EPEVTQTPSHQVTQMGQEVILRCVPISNHLYFYWYRQILGQKVEFLVSFYNNEISEKSEIFDDQFSVERPDGSNFTLKIRSTKLEDSAMYFCASSDRGGENIQYFGAGTRLSVL.

V and J are TRBV14 and TRBJ2-1; D is ambiguous. The germline V and J ends were trimmed by 1 base and 8 bases, with 6 bases remaining between them. Looked up from germline, CDR1 is SGHDN and CDR2 is FVKESK. CDR3 size: 12 residues. CDR3 sequence reads: CASSQVRYEQFF. CDR3 DNA: TGTGCCAGCAGCCAAGTGCGGTATGAGCAGTTCTTC.

The gene calls are TRBV19 and TRBJ1-3, with 10 bases identical to TRBD1. This CDR3 spans 16 amino acids. V was clipped by 5 bases and J by 1 base; unmatched bases: 5. Germline loops: CDR1 LNHDA, CDR2 SQIVND (reference sequence). CDR3 in amino acids: CASSPQGQGSGNTIYF. The CDR3 DNA sequence: TGTGCCAGTAGTCCCCAGGGACAGGGGTCTGGAAACACCATATATTTT.

V usage is TRBV19 and J usage is TRBJ2-1, with D possibly being TRBD1 (6 bases). Between the trimmed V and J ends, which lost 7 bases and 9 bases, there was a span of 16 bases. This CDR3 is 13 amino acids long. Germline assignment: CDR1 LNHDA and CDR2 SQIVND (reference sequence). The CDR3 loop is CASTHEGVPEQFF. CDR3 in DNA: TGTGCCAGTACCCATGAGGGGGTTCCTGAGCAGTTCTTC.

The chain employs TRBV2 and TRBJ2-7; tentatively, D is TRBD1 (7 bases). This CDR3 spans 13 amino acids. Trimming pared 10 bases from V and 6 bases from J, leaving 19 bases between. Germline-derived CDR1 and CDR2 are SNHLY and FYNNEI. CDR3 sequence (DNA): TGTGCCACCTCGGGAGACAGGGCGATCGAGCAGTACTTC. Translating it yields CATSGDRAIEQYF. Complete variable domain (other parts from reference TRBV2 and TRBJ2-7): EPEVTQTPSHQVTQMGQEVILRCVPISNHLYFYWYRQILGQKVEFLVSFYNNEISEKSEIFDDQFSVERPDGSNFTLKIRSTKLEDSAMYFCATSGDRAIEQYFGPGTRLTVT.

The chain links TRBV2 to TRBJ1-3; D is ambiguous. Germline CDR1 and CDR2: SNHLY and FYNNEI. There are 15 residues in the CDR3. Trimming left V 7 bases short and J 4 bases short, with 17 bases between. CDR3 protein: CASKPGFSGGNTIYF. The CDR3 DNA sequence: TGTGCCAGCAAACCGGGATTCAGTGGGGGAAACACCATATATTTT. Drawing the rest from reference TRBV2 and TRBJ1-3, the complete variable domain is EPEVTQTPSHQVTQMGQEVILRCVPISNHLYFYWYRQILGQKVEFLVSFYNNEISEKSEIFDDQFSVERPDGSNFTLKIRSTKLEDSAMYFCASKPGFSGGNTIYFGEGSWLTVV.

The gene calls are TRBV12-5 and TRBJ1-3; D unclear. The length of the CDR3 is 18 residues. Trimming removed 3 bases at V and 0 bases at J, with 18 bases between. Germline V gene lookup returns CDR1 LGHNT and CDR2 FRNRAP. CDR3 in DNA: TGTGCTAGTGGTTTCCCCCCAGTCGTAAACTACTCTGGAAACACCATATATTTT. It specifies CASGFPPVVNYSGNTIYF. The full variable domain, its missing parts supplied by reference TRBV12-5 and TRBJ1-3, is DARVTQTPRHKVTEMGQEVTMRCQPILGHNTVFWYRQTMMQGLELLAYFRNRAPLDDSGMPKDRFSAEMPDATLATLKIQPSEPRDSAVYFCASGFPPVVNYSGNTIYFGEGSWLTVV.

J is TRBJ1-2 and V is TRBV7-9; no definite D call. The CDR3 is made up of 13 amino acids. V lost 1 base and J 5 bases, leaving 8 bases between the germline ends. Germline CDR1 and CDR2: SEHNR and FQNEAQ (reference sequence). CDR3 DNA: TGTGCCAGCAGCTTAGGGCCAGCGTATGGCTACACCTTC. As protein: CASSLGPAYGYTF.

This chain uses TRBV29-1 with TRBJ2-5; the D gene is possibly TRBD2 (6 bases). The J call may be incorrect, as the DNA end agrees better with TRBJ2-7. Germline loops: CDR1 SQVTM, CDR2 ANQGSEA. The length of the CDR3 is 14 residues. The CDR3 DNA follows: TGCAGCGTTGAGGTACGGGGGTCGTCCTACGAGCAGTACTTC. The encoded protein is CSVEVRGSSYEQYF.

The count of this clone is one. The V call is TRBV19, the J call TRBJ1-2; TRBD1 aligns across 7 bases. Germline CDR1 is LNHDA and CDR2 is SQIVND (reference sequence). This CDR3 contains 14 residues. The V and J ends lost 5 bases and 4 bases, in that order; junction bases with no gene match: 7. The CDR3 coding sequence is TGTGCCAGTAGTGACACAGGGGCCCTCTATGGCTACACCTTC. This gives the protein CASSDTGALYGYTF.

With respect to this clone: The same CDR3 is also encoded by other DNA sequences in this sample. The chain carries TRBV4-2 and TRBJ1-4; perhaps TRBD1 as D (6 bases). The CDR3 is 16 residues long. V was clipped by 3 bases and J by 4 bases, with 15 bases between them. Germline V lookup: CDR1 LGHNA, CDR2 YNFKEQ. In DNA form, the CDR3 reads TGTGCCAGCAGCCACCGAAGGCGGACAGTTAATGAAAAACTGTTTTTT. This translates into CASSHRRRTVNEKLFF.